This TCR beta chain was observed in a study of blood T cell repertoires in COVID-19. At the level of the study: PBMCs, B-cell-depleted T cells, or T cells were the source of the cDNA or gDNA that made up the material.

Recruitment covered 20 to 25 US areas and drew participants whose ages spanned roughly 18 to 100 years. Participant-given clinical history determined each cohort assignment. The table came from immunoSEQ multiplex PCR; TCRdb's copy has only in-frame clones and leaves some out. This sample has some 190,000 clones; 89% occur once, and the top ten carry about 2.2%. Trimming left V 4 bases short and J 1 base short, with 8 bases between. The CDR3 runs 13 residues. The germline V gene has CDR1 SGDLS and CDR2 YYNGEE. The sample consisted of PBMCs or T cells enriched from blood (not recorded which). The TCR sequence derives from a middle-aged woman with acute COVID-19. The chain carries TRBV9 and TRBJ1-1, with unresolved D. This CDR3 reads CASSTTPNTEAFF. In DNA, the CDR3 is TGTGCCAGCAGCACAACACCGAACACTGAAGCTTTCTTT.